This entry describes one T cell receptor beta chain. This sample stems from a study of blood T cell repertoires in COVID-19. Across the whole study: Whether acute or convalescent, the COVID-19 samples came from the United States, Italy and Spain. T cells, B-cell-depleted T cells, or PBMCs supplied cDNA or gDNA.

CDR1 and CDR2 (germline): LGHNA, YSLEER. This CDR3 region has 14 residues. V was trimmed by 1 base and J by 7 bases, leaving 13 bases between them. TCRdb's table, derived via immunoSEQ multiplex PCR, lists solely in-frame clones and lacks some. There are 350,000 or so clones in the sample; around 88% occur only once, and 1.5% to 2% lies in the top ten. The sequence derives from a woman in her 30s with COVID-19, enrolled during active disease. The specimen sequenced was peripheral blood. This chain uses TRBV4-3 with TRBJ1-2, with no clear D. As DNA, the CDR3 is TGCGCCAGCAGCCAAGTAGGAGGGTTTCTTGGCTACACCTTC. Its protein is CASSQVGGFLGYTF.